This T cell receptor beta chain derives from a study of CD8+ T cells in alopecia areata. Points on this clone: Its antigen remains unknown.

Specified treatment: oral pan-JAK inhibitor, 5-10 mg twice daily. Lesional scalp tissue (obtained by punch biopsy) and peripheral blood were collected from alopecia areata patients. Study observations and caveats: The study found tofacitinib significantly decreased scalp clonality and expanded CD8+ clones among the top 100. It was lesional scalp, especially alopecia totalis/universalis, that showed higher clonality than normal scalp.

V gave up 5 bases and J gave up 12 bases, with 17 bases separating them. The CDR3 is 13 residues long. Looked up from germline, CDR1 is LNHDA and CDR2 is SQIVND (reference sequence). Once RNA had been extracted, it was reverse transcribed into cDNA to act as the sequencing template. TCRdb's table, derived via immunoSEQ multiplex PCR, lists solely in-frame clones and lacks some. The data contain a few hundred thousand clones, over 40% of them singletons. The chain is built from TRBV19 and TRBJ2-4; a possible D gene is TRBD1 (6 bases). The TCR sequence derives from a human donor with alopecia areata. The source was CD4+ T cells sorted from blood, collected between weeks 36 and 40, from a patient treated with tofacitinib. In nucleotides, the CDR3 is TGTGCCAGTAGTGAGGGGACACACCTAAATCAGTACTTC. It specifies CASSEGTHLNQYF. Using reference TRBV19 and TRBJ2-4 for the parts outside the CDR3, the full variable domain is DGGITQSPKYLFRKEGQNVTLSCEQNLNHDAMYWYRQDPGQGLRLIYYSQIVNDFQKGDIAEGYSVSREKKESFPLTVTSAQKNPTAFYLCASSEGTHLNQYFGAGTRLSVL.